This TCR beta chain was retrieved from a study of CD8+ T cells in alopecia areata. Study-level points and caveats: Just one nonresponder means the tie between baseline CD8+ expansion and response stays uncertain.

This CDR3 comprises 13 residues. V was clipped by 0 bases and J by 7 bases, with 10 bases between them. CDR1 is GTSNPN, CDR2 SVGIG, per germline (reference sequence). The treatment here: oral pan-JAK inhibitor, 5-10 mg twice daily. On this clone: Its antigen is not identified.

RNA extraction was followed by reverse transcription into cDNA, which acted as the sequencing template. Produced via immunoSEQ multiplex PCR; TCRdb's table is partial and in-frame only. This sample has fewer than 150,000 clones, with 65% to 90% found just once. This sequence originates from a human donor with alopecia areata. The specimen comprised CD8+ T cells sorted from blood, sampled at week 4, from a patient treated with tofacitinib. The genes are TRBV30 and TRBJ2-1, with D unclear. The CDR3 reads CAWSVSRTNEQFF. The CDR3 DNA reads TGTGCCTGGAGTGTATCTAGGACGAATGAGCAGTTCTTC. Based on the CDR3 plus reference TRBV30 and TRBJ2-1, the full variable domain is SQTIHQWPATLVQPVGSPLSLECTVEGTSNPNLYWYRQAAGRGLQLLFYSVGIGQISSEVPQNLSASRPQDRQFILSSKKLLLSDSGFYLCAWSVSRTNEQFFGPGTRLTVL.